The rows below give T cell receptor beta chains drawn from one sample of a study of T cells expressing NK-cell markers. No DNA is given; TCRdb re-called the 5' RACE reads and lists each CDR3 protein once. The sample table includes roughly 150,000 distinct CDR3 sequences. Specimen: blood T cells: a sorted CD56 or NKG2C T cell subset, CD4+ or CD8+ T cells, or bulk PBMC T cells (not recorded which). These receptors were obtained from a woman aged 18 to 75 in good health. Each CDR3 is given with its conserved first and last residue.

>TRBJ2-1|TRBV7-3
CASSLGSRGANEQFF
>TRBJ2-5|TRBV12-3/TRBV12-4
CASSAWGTSAETQYF
>TRBJ2-7|TRBV25-1
CASSESEYGISYEQYF
>TRBJ1-4|TRBV5-1
CASSFQGLLGNEKLFF
>TRBJ2-3|TRBV7-9
CASSLGRGLFSDTQYF
>TRBJ2-5|TRBV9
CASSVDTGGPQETQYF
>TRBJ2-5|TRBV20-1
CSADDQLSETQYF
>TRBJ2-1|TRBV5-1
CASSYAPAEGKNEQFF
>TRBJ2-1|TRBV20-1
CSARSHGALAEQFF
>TRBJ2-5|TRBV27
CASSFRSGVTQETQYF
>TRBJ2-2|TRBV7-9
CASSLVASGSHLRELFF
>TRBJ2-5|TRBV7-8
CASSLRGARETQYF
>TRBJ1-1|TRBV9
CASSVGIGTNTEAFF
>TRBJ2-5|TRBV10-3
CAISELAGGETQYF
>TRBJ1-1|TRBV6-5
CASSPPGGGGVTEAFF
>TRBJ2-1|TRBV20-1
CSARAPTSFEQFF
>TRBJ2-4|TRBV20-1
CSARQGRVNIQYF
>TRBJ1-1|TRBV12-3/TRBV12-4
CASSLGPAREAFF
>TRBJ1-1|TRBV6-2/TRBV6-3
CASSYVQNTEAFF
>TRBJ2-5|TRBV28
CASSRPHRGETQYF
>TRBJ2-5|TRBV5-5
CASSYAAQKETQYF
>TRBJ2-7|TRBV28
CASSLGLVHYEQYF
>TRBJ2-1|TRBV5-1
CASSAAGGSYNEQFF
>TRBJ2-7|TRBV7-2
CASSLVSSLTYEQYF
>TRBJ1-5|TRBV12-3/TRBV12-4
CASRPANARYSNQPQHF
>TRBJ2-3|TRBV24-1
CATSDFRRGLTDTQYF
>TRBJ2-7|TRBV6-1
CASDRQSYEQYF
>TRBJ2-7|TRBV7-3
CASSLNPTHYEQYF
>TRBJ2-2|TRBV2
CASIPAGAVGELFF